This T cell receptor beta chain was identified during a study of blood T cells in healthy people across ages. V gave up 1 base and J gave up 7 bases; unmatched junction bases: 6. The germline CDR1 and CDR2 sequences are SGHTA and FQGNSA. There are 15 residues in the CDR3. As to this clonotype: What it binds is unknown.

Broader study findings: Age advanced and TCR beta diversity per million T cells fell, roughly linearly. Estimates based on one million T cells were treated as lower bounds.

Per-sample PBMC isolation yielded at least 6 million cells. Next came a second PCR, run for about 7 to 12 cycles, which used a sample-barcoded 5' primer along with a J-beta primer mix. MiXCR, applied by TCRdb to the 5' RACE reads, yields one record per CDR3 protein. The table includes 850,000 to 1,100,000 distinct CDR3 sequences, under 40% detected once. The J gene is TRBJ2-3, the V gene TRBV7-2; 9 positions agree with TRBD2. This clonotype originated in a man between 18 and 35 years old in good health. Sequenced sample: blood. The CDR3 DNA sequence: TGTGCCAGCAGCTTAGAGGGGCTAGCGGGGTATACGCAGTATTTT. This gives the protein CASSLEGLAGYTQYF.